Presented here are 13 T cell receptor beta chains from one specimen sequenced in a study of control samples from healthy donors and cancer patients. The assay was immunoSEQ multiplex PCR, and TCRdb's table has in-frame clones only and misses some. The top ten clones hold around 10% of a sample with about 84,000 clones, approximately 80% of them seen once. Sequenced sample: PBMCs. The receptors come from a man in his sixties with head and neck cancer.

The chain uses TRBV5-1 and TRBJ1-3; D is possibly TRBD1 (5 bases). This CDR3 is 16 amino acids long. Trimming took off 0 bases at V and 2 bases at J, with 12 bases between the two ends. Germline V gene data show CDR1 as SGHRS and CDR2 as YFSETQ. CDR3 nucleotide sequence: TGCGCCAGCAGCTTGGGGGCGCTGGGGCCTGGAAACACCATATATTTT. Translated, it gives CASSLGALGPGNTIYF.

This clone appeared many times. The chain links TRBV7-6 to TRBJ1-3, with D maybe TRBD1 (5 bases). CDR3 length: 19 residues. Germline lookup yields CDR1 SGHVS and CDR2 FNYEAQ. The V end lost 2 bases, the J end lost 0 bases, and 20 bases lay between the germline ends. The CDR3 coding sequence is TGTGCCAGCAGCTTAAACGGGGGAATAGGGAGTCACTCTGGAAACACCATATATTTT. Translating it yields CASSLNGGIGSHSGNTIYF.

The rearrangement links TRBV24-1 to TRBJ2-5, with 11 bases aligning to TRBD2. The J segment lost 1 base and the V segment lost 4 bases, leaving 1 base of the junction unmatched. The length of the CDR3 is 15 residues. Germline CDR1 is KGHDR and CDR2 is SFDVKD. The CDR3 loop reads CATSETSGGQETQYF. CDR3 DNA: TGTGCCACCAGTGAAACTAGCGGGGGCCAAGAGACCCAGTACTTC.

The chain links TRBV15 to TRBJ2-1; D ambiguous. The CDR3 spans 12 residues. V lost 0 bases and J 8 bases, leaving 5 bases between the germline ends. The V gene's germline CDR1 is LNHNV and CDR2 YYDKDF (reference sequence). The CDR3 reads CATSRDRYEQFF. CDR3 coding DNA: TGTGCCACCAGCAGAGATCGGTATGAGCAGTTCTTC.

The chain uses TRBV24-1 and TRBJ2-5; TRBD1 or TRBD2 may be the D gene (6 bases each). Trimming left V 6 bases short and J 2 bases short, with 9 bases between. CDR1 and CDR2 (germline): KGHDR, SFDVKD. The CDR3 has 13 amino acids. The CDR3 loop is CATSRGPQETQYF. The CDR3 region has the DNA TGTGCCACCAGTCGGGGGCCACAAGAGACCCAGTACTTC.

Here the CDR3 DNA reads TGTGCCAGCAGCTTACCAGGAGTCGGCGAGCAGTACTTC. This encodes CASSLPGVGEQYF. The chain recombines TRBV13 with TRBJ2-7; D unclear. The germline gives CDR1 PRHDT, CDR2 FYEKMQ (reference sequence). Trimming left V 2 bases short and J 6 bases short, with 11 bases between. The CDR3 runs 13 residues.

The chain combines TRBV5-1 with TRBJ1-2; weak D call: TRBD1 (5 bases). The V and J ends lost 4 bases and 4 bases respectively, with 14 bases between them. Per the germline V gene, CDR1 is SGHRS and CDR2 is YFSETQ. This CDR3 region has 14 residues. In DNA, the CDR3 is TGCGCCAGCAGCCTGAAGGACGGGACCTATGGCTACACCTTC. Encoded protein: CASSLKDGTYGYTF.

V is TRBV19 and J is TRBJ2-7; 9 nucleotides line up with TRBD1. The germline V gene has CDR1 LNHDA and CDR2 SQIVND (reference sequence). The CDR3 has 15 amino acids. Trimming removed 0 bases from V and 2 bases from J; junction bases left unmatched: 2. The CDR3 sequence is CASSIDGTGTYEQYF. The CDR3 DNA reads as TGTGCCAGTAGTATAGACGGGACAGGGACCTACGAGCAGTACTTC.

The chain carries TRBV4-1 and TRBJ1-5; TRBD1 agrees at 9 bases. V was clipped by 3 bases and J by 5 bases; unmatched bases: 2. Per the germline V gene, CDR1 is MGHRA and CDR2 is YSYEKL. This CDR3 spans 14 amino acids. The CDR3 is CASSQGQGHQPQHF. CDR3 sequence (DNA): TGCGCCAGCAGCCAGGGACAGGGACATCAGCCCCAGCATTTT.

The chain combines TRBV5-8 with TRBJ2-1; D is possibly TRBD1 (6 bases). Looked up from germline, CDR1 is SGHTS and CDR2 is YDEGEE. Trimming took off 2 bases at V and 3 bases at J, with 9 bases between the two ends. The CDR3 is made up of 14 amino acids. DNA for the CDR3: TGTGCCAGCAGCTTCGGACAGAGCTACAATGAGCAGTTCTTC. The encoded protein is CASSFGQSYNEQFF.

The V and J genes are TRBV7-6 and TRBJ1-5; D gene uncertain. CDR3 length: 12 amino acids. With 3 bases removed from V and 4 bases from J, the gap between germline ends came to 4 bases. Per the germline V gene, CDR1 is SGHVS and CDR2 is FNYEAQ. CDR3 residues: CASSLPNQPQHF. DNA of the CDR3: TGTGCCAGCAGCTTGCCAAATCAGCCCCAGCATTTT. Together with reference TRBV7-6 and TRBJ1-5, the CDR3 gives the full variable domain: GAGVSQSPRYKVTKRGQDVALRCDPISGHVSLYWYRQALGQGPEFLTYFNYEAQQDKSGLPNDRFSAERPEGSISTLTIQRTEQRDSAMYRCASSLPNQPQHFGDGTRLSIL.

The gene calls are TRBV18 and TRBJ1-2; the D gene is possibly TRBD1 (6 bases). This CDR3 has 13 residues. Germline CDR1 and CDR2: KGHSH and LQKENI. V was cut by 6 bases and J by 8 bases, with 16 bases left in between. CDR3 protein: CASSRPGAGGYTF. The CDR3 bases are TGTGCCAGCTCCCGCCCGGGGGCCGGAGGCTACACCTTC.

The CDR3 DNA sequence: TGTGCCAGCAGCTTGTACGGACTAGCGGGAGGGCGGGATACGCAGTATTTT. Its protein is CASSLYGLAGGRDTQYF. V and J are TRBV7-2 and TRBJ2-3; 15 nucleotides match TRBD2. In germline, CDR1 is SGHTA, CDR2 FQGNSA. V was pared by 3 bases and J by 6 bases, with 7 bases of the junction left unmatched. The CDR3 runs 17 residues.